These T cell receptor beta chains were read from a single sample in a study of T cells in Graves' hyperthyroidism and ophthalmopathy. TCRdb analysed the multiplex PCR reads with MiXCR anew, one entry per CDR3 protein. Among hundreds of thousands of distinct CDR3 sequences listed, around a sixth were seen once. Sequencing was done on a sample of blood. These receptors originate from a woman aged 18-30 years with Graves' hyperthyroidism. The conserved cysteine and the conserved F or W are not part of the CDR3 here.

j_call | v_call | cdr3_aa
TRBJ1-4 | TRBV5-1 | ASSPGTIRPHNEKLF
TRBJ1-1 | TRBV5-1 | ASSFRANTEAF
TRBJ2-5 | TRBV6-2/TRBV6-3 | ASSYRRVGTQETQY
TRBJ1-4 | TRBV11-2 | ASSLDGRGLNEKLF
TRBJ2-5 | TRBV7-2 | ASSLNPAPETQY
TRBJ1-1 | TRBV12-3/TRBV12-4 | ASSFRPNTEAF
TRBJ1-6 | TRBV12-3/TRBV12-4 | ASSPTGENSPLH
TRBJ2-5 | TRBV19 | ASSIDPGQETQY
TRBJ1-4 | TRBV7-9 | ASSSSPGGDEKLF
TRBJ1-4 | TRBV6-5 | ASSYGGTNEKLF
TRBJ2-5 | TRBV3-1 | ASSPGDRSRSQY
TRBJ2-7 | TRBV7-2 | ASSLEGQVHYEQY
TRBJ2-2 | TRBV5-1 | ASSLAEEINTGELF
TRBJ2-7 | TRBV2 | ATLAGGPYEQY
TRBJ1-2 | TRBV20-1 | SARRPGGNYGYT
TRBJ2-5 | TRBV2 | ASSALAGGPGEETQY